These 12 T cell receptor beta chains were sequenced from one sample in a study of blood T cell repertoires in COVID-19. The assay was immunoSEQ multiplex PCR, and TCRdb's table has in-frame clones only and misses some. The sample has about 320,000 clones, 83% seen once. The sample consisted of peripheral blood. These TCRs come from a woman aged 45 to 65 with acute or convalescent COVID-19.

This clone was recorded only once. The chain couples TRBV7-6 to TRBJ2-3; 9 bases line up with TRBD2. From germline, CDR1 is SGHVS and CDR2 FNYEAQ. V lost 3 bases and J lost 3; bases outside the gene matches: 4. This CDR3 region has 15 residues. In DNA, the CDR3 is TGTGCCAGCAGCTTGACTAGCGGACTGACAGATACGCAGTATTTT. This translates into CASSLTSGLTDTQYF.

This chain connects TRBV6-4 to TRBJ2-3; 9 bases align to TRBD2. Germline CDR1 reads MRHNA; CDR2 reads SNTAGT. After removal of 4 bases from V and 10 bases from J, the junction contained 9 bases not matched to a gene. The CDR3 is 14 amino acids. The CDR3 sequence: CASSGGGGASAQYF. Here the CDR3 DNA reads TGTGCCAGCAGTGGAGGCGGGGGGGCCTCGGCGCAGTATTTT.

The rearrangement joins TRBV7-2 to TRBJ1-1; no reliable D call. CDR1 and CDR2 from the germline V gene are SGHTA and FQGNSA. This CDR3 is 12 amino acids long. Trimming removed 5 bases from V and 5 bases from J, with 9 bases in between. This chain's CDR3 is CASSPRATEAFF. CDR3 coding DNA: TGTGCCAGCAGCCCCCGAGCTACTGAAGCTTTCTTT.

The chain combines TRBV3-1 (or the pseudogene TRBV3-2) with TRBJ1-4; D unresolved. Germline assignment: CDR1 LGHDT and CDR2 YNNKEL (reference sequence). V dropped 5 bases and J dropped 1 base, with 11 bases sitting between them. The CDR3 totals 15 residues. The CDR3 DNA is TGTGCCAGCAGCACCCATGCGGTAACTAATGAAAAACTGTTTTTT. As protein: CASSTHAVTNEKLFF.

The table lists this clone with a count of one. The V call is TRBV5-6, the J call TRBJ2-2, with no clear D. Germline V CDR1 and CDR2: SGHDT, YYEEEE. The V end was cut by 5 bases, the J end by 5 bases, with 13 bases between. There are 14 residues in the CDR3. For the CDR3, the DNA is TGTGCCAGCAGTTCAACCCCGGTGACCGGGGAGCTGTTTTTT. Translating gives CASSSTPVTGELFF.

The V call is TRBV30, the J call TRBJ1-1; 11 bases match TRBD1. This CDR3 comprises 15 residues. CDR1 GTSNPN and CDR2 SVGIG come from the germline V gene (reference sequence). V lost 1 base, J lost 12 bases, and 13 bases stayed unmatched. The CDR3: CAWSAPPGTGGTPFF. CDR3 nucleotide sequence: TGTGCCTGGAGTGCCCCCCCTGGGACAGGGGGTACGCCTTTCTTT.

This clone came up a few times. The chain uses TRBV12-3 or TRBV12-4 and TRBJ1-5, with no clear D. Trimming removed 3 bases from V and 6 bases from J, with 9 bases in between. The CDR3 sequence is 13 residues long. CDR3 bases: TGTGCCAGCAGTTTCTCGCGTGGTCAGCCCCAGCATTTT. It is translated as CASSFSRGQPQHF.

The rearrangement uses TRBV5-1 and TRBJ2-1, with 7 bases lining up with TRBD1. The length of the CDR3 is 15 residues. Germline CDR1 and CDR2: SGHRS and YFSETQ. The trim removed 4 bases at V and 7 bases at J, leaving 11 bases unmatched. The CDR3 sequence is CASSQESGGSNEQFF. The CDR3 DNA sequence: TGCGCCAGCAGCCAGGAGTCAGGGGGAAGTAATGAGCAGTTCTTC. Drawing the rest from reference TRBV5-1 and TRBJ2-1, the complete variable domain is KAGVTQTPRYLIKTRGQQVTLSCSPISGHRSVSWYQQTPGQGLQFLFEYFSETQRNKGNFPGRFSGRQFSNSRSEMNVSTLELGDSALYLCASSQESGGSNEQFFGPGTRLTVL.

The chain links TRBV24-1 to TRBJ2-2; D remains unclear. The CDR3 has 15 residues. Per the germline V gene, CDR1 is KGHDR and CDR2 is SFDVKD. V dropped 5 bases and J dropped 1 base, with 10 bases sitting between them. The CDR3 here is CATSGSRRNTGELFF. The DNA of the CDR3 is TGTGCCACCAGTGGTTCCCGGAGGAACACCGGGGAGCTGTTTTTT.

The chain carries TRBV12-3 or TRBV12-4 and TRBJ1-1; maybe TRBD1 (5 bases). Trimming pared 6 bases from V and 4 bases from J, leaving 12 bases between. The CDR3 is made up of 13 amino acids. The CDR3 bases are TGTGCCAGCAGCCCACATCAGGGCACTGAAGCTTTCTTT. As protein: CASSPHQGTEAFF.

This clone appeared a few times. The rearrangement uses TRBV5-4 and TRBJ1-6; TRBD1 aligns across 8 bases. CDR1 is SGHNT, CDR2 YYREEE, per germline (reference sequence). The ends lost 4 bases at V and 7 bases at J; junction bases unmatched: 4. The CDR3 sequence is 14 residues long. CDR3 sequence: CASSPDRANSPLHF. The CDR3 nucleotides are TGTGCCAGCAGCCCGGACAGGGCCAATTCACCCCTCCACTTT.

This chain joins TRBV7-9 and TRBJ1-1; 8 bases fit TRBD1. The CDR3 length is 11 residues. With 7 bases clipped from V and 10 bases from J, the junction kept 5 bases outside the gene matches. Per the germline V gene, CDR1 is SEHNR and CDR2 is FQNEAQ (reference sequence). The CDR3 here is CASITTGAAFF. CDR3 DNA: TGTGCCAGCATCACGACAGGGGCAGCTTTCTTT.